This T cell receptor beta chain was recorded in a study of cytomegalovirus exposure and HLA in healthy donors. Points from the study as a whole: The Asian-associated ancestry cluster reportedly had fewer N-insertions than the approximately 700-donor mean in a later analysis. Using the classifier, cytomegalovirus status was reportedly diagnosed with high specificity and sensitivity.

CDR3 length equals 13 residues. The germline V gene has CDR1 SGHRS and CDR2 YFSETQ. The V gene end was trimmed by 4 bases and the J gene end by 8 bases; junction bases not matched to a gene: 7. Of note for this clone: The antigen is undetermined.

The PCR used 60 Vbeta and 13 Jbeta primers. Repertoires were generated with immunoSEQ multiplex PCR, while TCRdb's copy carries only in-frame clones and drops some. Counted here are approximately 150,000 clones, approximately 81% occurring once; the ten biggest clones make up under 1.5%. Sequencing was carried out using PBMCs. The TCR originated in a middle-aged man in good health and CMV-seropositive. The V and J genes are TRBV5-1 and TRBJ1-2; 8 nucleotides agree with TRBD1. The CDR3, as DNA: TGCGCCAGCAGCGCCAGGGGGCAGCGGGGCTACACCTTC. It codes for CASSARGQRGYTF.